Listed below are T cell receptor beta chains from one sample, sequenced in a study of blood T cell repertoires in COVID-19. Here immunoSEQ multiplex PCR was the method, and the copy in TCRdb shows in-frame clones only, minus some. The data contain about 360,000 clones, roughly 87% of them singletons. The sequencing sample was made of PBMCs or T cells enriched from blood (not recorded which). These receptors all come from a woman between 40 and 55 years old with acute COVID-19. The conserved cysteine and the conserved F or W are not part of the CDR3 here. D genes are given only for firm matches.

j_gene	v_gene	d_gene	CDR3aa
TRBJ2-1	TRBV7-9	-	ASSLDPNNEQF
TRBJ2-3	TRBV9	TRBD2	ASSVLAGEGDTQY
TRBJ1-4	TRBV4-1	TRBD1	ASSQVTGGQGNEKLF
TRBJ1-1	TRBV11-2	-	ASSFGEFTEAF
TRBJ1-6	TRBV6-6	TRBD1	ASSYSGQRSSPLH
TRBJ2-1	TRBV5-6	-	ASSPGTTYNEQF
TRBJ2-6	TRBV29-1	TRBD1	SVPSPGGAGANVLT
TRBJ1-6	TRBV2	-	ASSERKNSPLH
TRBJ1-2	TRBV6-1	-	ASSVRLYLFNGYGYT
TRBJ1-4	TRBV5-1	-	ASSLLGGGREKLF
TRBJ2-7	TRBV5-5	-	ASSPEGYEQY
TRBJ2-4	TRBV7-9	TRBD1	ASSLQGVGIQY
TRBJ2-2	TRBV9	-	ASSPTAGELF
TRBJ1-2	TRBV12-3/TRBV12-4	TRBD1	ASSRGRSSGYT
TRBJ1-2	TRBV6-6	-	ASEVGGIFNYGYT
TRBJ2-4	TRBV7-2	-	ASSFQGGNIQY
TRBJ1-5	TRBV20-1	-	SASTGRDYNQPQH
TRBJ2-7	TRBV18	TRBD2	ASSSGGTYEQY
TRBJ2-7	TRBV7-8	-	ASSTRGYEQY
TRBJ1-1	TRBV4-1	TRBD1	ASSLLHTQGVNTEAF
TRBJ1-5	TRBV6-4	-	ASSEEWGHNQPQH
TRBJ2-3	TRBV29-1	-	SVEASSDTQY
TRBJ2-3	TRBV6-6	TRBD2	ASLGGGTDTQY
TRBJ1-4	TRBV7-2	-	ASRLRTGLGEKLF
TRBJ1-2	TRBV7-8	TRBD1	ASSPDRVNYGYT
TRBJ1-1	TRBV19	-	ASIPSGVRTEAF
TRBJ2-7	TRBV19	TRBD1	ASSQPGQGYYEQY
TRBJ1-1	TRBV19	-	ASSTRIPNTEAF
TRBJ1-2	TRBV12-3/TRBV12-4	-	ASSYDSNYGYT
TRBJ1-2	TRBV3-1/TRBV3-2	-	ASSQDLASNYGYT
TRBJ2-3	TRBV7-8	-	ASSLVSHLWADTQY
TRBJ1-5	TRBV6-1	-	ASSDLLVKGAINQPQH
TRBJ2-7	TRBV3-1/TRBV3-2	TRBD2	ASSRGTSISEQY
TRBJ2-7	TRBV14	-	ASSHLRGKDYEQY
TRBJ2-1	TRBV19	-	ASSIVARTNHNEQF
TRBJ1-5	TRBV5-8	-	ASSLSGASQH
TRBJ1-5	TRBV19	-	ASKPQVPIRQPQH
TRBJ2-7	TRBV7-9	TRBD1	ASSLAAGGTNYYEQY
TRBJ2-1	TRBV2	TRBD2	ASSRGLAGSNEQF
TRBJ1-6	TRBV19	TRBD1	ASSIDRDSVLGSYNSPLH
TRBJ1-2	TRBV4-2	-	ASSQDDSDGYT
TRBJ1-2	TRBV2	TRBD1	ASSGQGTQSRGYT
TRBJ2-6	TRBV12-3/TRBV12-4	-	ASSHSGANVLT
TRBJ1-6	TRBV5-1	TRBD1	ASSFRGQNSPLH
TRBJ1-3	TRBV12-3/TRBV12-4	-	ASSNRERTIY
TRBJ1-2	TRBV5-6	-	ASSGSRGYGYT
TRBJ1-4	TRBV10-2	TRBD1	ASTSGQGVF
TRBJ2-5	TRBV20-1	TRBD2	SASPGLAGPIRETQY
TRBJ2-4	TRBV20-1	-	SASFTNIQY
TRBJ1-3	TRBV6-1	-	ASSEGFQGGNTIY
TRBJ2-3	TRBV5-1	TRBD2	ASSLARGGGAADTQY